This T cell receptor beta chain came from a study of identifying expanded T cells in peripheral blood. General study findings and limits: Over approximately two and four weeks, about 16.4 and 19 clones changed, versus approximately 1.1 between replicates.

Assay: immunoSEQ multiplex PCR; the TCRdb copy retains only in-frame clones and omits some. The sample records 100,000 or so clones, about 89% being singletons. About this clone itself: Its antigen remains unknown.

The material sequenced was blood. The sequence was collected from a person aged 18 to 70 in good health.

CDR3 protein: CASSPPWGGRTEAFF. In DNA, the CDR3 is TGTGCCAGCTCACCGCCCTGGGGGGGGAGGACTGAAGCTTTCTTT. The chain employs TRBV18 and TRBJ1-1; a possible D gene is TRBD1 (5 bases). Germline values: CDR1 KGHSH, CDR2 LQKENI. V lost 3 bases to trimming and J lost 5 bases, with 16 bases between them. The CDR3 totals 15 residues.